The T cell receptor beta chain described here comes from a study of T cell responses to AZD1222 COVID-19 vaccine (dated by TCRdb to about 2021). Background on the whole study: AZD1222 recipients whose second dose came at about 4 weeks and those whose second dose came at about 12 weeks were combined into one group, since spike-specific TCR depth and breadth did not differ between the two schedules. Trial participants were enrolled by age into 18-55, 56-69 and 70-plus year subgroups, with approximately 150, 28 and 58 TCR-sequenced participants respectively. A total of 230 to 250 trial participants underwent TCR sequencing, of whom some 210 received two doses of AZD1222 and 26 received two doses of the MenACWY control vaccine.

The time point label, as the study defines it: baseline before first vaccination. The vaccinee samples were drawn from two UK trials, COV001 and COV002, one of which was a single-blind randomized controlled phase 2/3 trial testing AZD1222 (ChAdOx1 nCoV-19) in healthy adults. For TCRbeta chain sequencing, PBMC samples were collected from trial participants at day 0 and at day 28 after the second dose. V gives up 2 bases and J gives up 8 bases, and the segment between their germline ends measures 22 bases. The CDR3 sequence holds 16 residues, the cysteine and phenylalanine included. Only CDR3 DNA is held: 48 bases, read in frame from base 1. Study-wide findings and limitations: Because no day 14 peak-response samples were available, repertoires were characterized only after the peak T cell response. Epitopes outside the regions mutated in the B.1.351 and B.1.1.7 variants were reportedly recognized by nearly half of the unique spike-specific TCRs. Participants were mostly white British and included more females than males, and it was suggested by the authors that clonal diversity may have been underestimated. Conclusions about previously exposed vaccinees were limited because only a handful of AZD1222 recipients were SARS-CoV-2 seropositive at baseline. CD4 TCRs associated with the vaccine covered the entire spike protein, and the dominant responses were in regions 160-218 and 743-854. Spike-specific TCR breadth and depth rose significantly after two AZD1222 doses compared with day 0 and with MenACWY recipients. In the small 56-69-year group, the increase in depth fell short of significance, most likely because of low power.

Notes on this clone: Its antigen remains unidentified. Base qualities are missing; no much larger clone stands one base away.

The CDR3 regions of human TCRbeta chains were analyzed by immunosequencing. In the original analysis: TCRs in the repertoires were compared against a reference library of SARS-CoV-2-specific TCRs that had been generated with the MIRA antigen-specificity platform. Breadth was defined as the fraction of unique TCRs that were SARS-CoV-2-associated, and depth was defined as the fraction of total T cells that were SARS-CoV-2-associated. Each spike-specific TCR was assigned to its reactive spike region and to a CD4 or CD8 class using the MIRA data. Log10-transformed breadth and depth values were compared by one-way ANOVA with Sidak's multiple comparisons tests. As stored in TCRdb, this immuneACCESS dataset retains in-frame rearrangements with V and J assigned. A fraction of the clones does not appear; measured against another copy, unresolved V genes explain less than half of the discrepancy, and the remainder lacks a known reason. That table gives V, J and clone size, and the DNA gave D and trimming. This sample gives about 70,000 clones in total; roughly 85% of them show up just once. The top ten clonotypes cover over 20% of the sample.

The source material was peripheral blood, sampled on day 0 of AZD1222 vaccination. Recombination joined TRBV5-3 with TRBJ1-2, with no confident D gene call. TRBV5-3 counts as an open reading frame of uncertain function. The TCR comes from an adult in good health. The CDR3 is CARSFGRAVPATGYTF. DNA sequence: TGTGCCAGAAGCTTCGGACGGGCCGTGCCTGCGACAGGCTACACCTTC.